Below, 3 T cell receptor beta chains from the same sample are listed, as sequenced in a study of OX40 agonist ivuxolimab in advanced cancers. Library method: the immunoSEQ multiplex PCR assay. TCRdb mirrors the immuneACCESS table, restricted to in-frame sequences. Some clones are absent from its copies; in checked studies, under half trace to an unresolved V gene, and the reason for the others is unknown. Counted in this sample were roughly 56,000 clones; around four fifths of them appeared once. The ten largest clones capture about 3.9% of the sample. Sequenced here: CD4+ or CD8+ T cells sorted from blood, sampled in a trial of the OX40 agonist ivuxolimab. These receptors were taken from an adult with an advanced solid tumor such as melanoma, head and neck, liver or kidney cancer.

J is TRBJ2-4 and V is TRBV5-1; D is perhaps TRBD2 (6 bases). The CDR3 runs 15 residues. Trimming removed 5 bases from V and 7 bases from J, with 19 bases in between. CDR1 SGHRS and CDR2 YFSETQ come from the germline V gene. CDR3 residues: CASRPEGTFGNIQYF. CDR3 DNA sequence: TGCGCCAGCAGGCCTGAGGGGACTTTTGGTAACATTCAGTACTTC.

The chain couples TRBV6-5 to TRBJ2-7, with 9 bases lining up with TRBD1. The junction had 6 bases not matched to a gene; V was cut back by 3 bases and J by 3 bases. The CDR3 spans 15 residues. Germline assignment: CDR1 MNHEY and CDR2 SVGAGI. CDR3 DNA: TGTGCCAGCAGTTATTCCCCGGGACAGGGCTACGAGCAGTACTTC. This gives the protein CASSYSPGQGYEQYF.

V and J are TRBV10-3 and TRBJ1-5; D is unresolved. This CDR3 region has 15 residues. The ends were cut back, 0 bases at V and 4 bases at J, with 10 bases in the middle. Germline CDR1 reads ENHRY; CDR2 reads SYGVKD. CDR3 DNA: TGTGCCATCAGTGAGTCTGTGGTTCGGAATCAGCCCCAGCATTTT. This gives the protein CAISESVVRNQPQHF.